This T cell receptor beta chain was sequenced in a study of blood T cell repertoires in COVID-19 (dated by TCRdb to the early 2020s). A note on the overall study: The collaborator samples originated in the United States, Italy and Spain and spanned the acute and convalescent phases of COVID-19. A de-identified subject ID, COVID-19 status, age in years and sex were almost always included in the sample metadata. The dataset comprised deeply sampled blood TCRbeta repertoires from subjects exposed to, actively infected with, or recovered from COVID-19. Samples were obtained from the ongoing ImmuneRACE study (first 160 participants) and from 950 to 1,500 subjects provided by 6 global collaborators. The repertoires were released in a freely available public database intended as a resource for research on the immune response to SARS-CoV-2. The material from the prospective study consisted of cDNA or gDNA derived from T cells, B-cell-depleted T cells, or PBMCs. Where available, HLA class I and class II types were obtained from metadata supplied by the sample provider rather than from assay-based typing.

Another Seattle source contributed samples from volunteer blood donors who had recovered from COVID-19. Whole blood was collected in K2EDTA tubes by collaborating institutions according to the institutions' own protocols. For TCRbeta analysis, collaborator samples were shipped as frozen whole blood, as isolated PBMCs, or as DNA extracted from either sample type. The cysteine opens and the phenylalanine closes a CDR3 of 16 amino acids. Only the CDR3 region is kept as DNA, spanning 48 bases read in frame from base 1. Germline trimming amounts to 0 bases on V and 0 bases on J, with 5 as the count of junction bases outside the gene matches. The germline V gene yields SGHTA for CDR1 and FQGNSA for CDR2. TCRbeta CDR3 regions were amplified from genomic DNA by means of the immunoSEQ Assay, a bias-controlled multiplex PCR. Processing in the source paper ran as follows. The number of nucleated cells in each sample was estimated from the amplification of reference gene primers within the assay. To quantify the absolute abundance of each unique TCRbeta CDR3 rearrangement, sequence reads were collapsed and filtered. For each sample, productive Simpson clonality was calculated as the square root of Simpson's diversity index over productive rearrangements. TCRdb limited this immuneACCESS table to in-frame rearrangements with V and J called. A share of clones is missing; checked studies link under half to unresolved V genes, and the rest is unexplained. The D gene and trimming were derived from the DNA, and the V and J assignments and clone size from that table. This sample gives about 250,000 clones in total; roughly 91% of them show up just once. The ten largest make up about 1% of the sample.

Study-wide findings and limitations: The amount of clinical and demographic metadata varied by source and participant and was provided uncurated.

In its sample, this clone was seen once. The clone's antigen remains unknown. Base qualities are not at hand, and no much larger clone is one base apart. The sequence derives from a woman aged 40 to 50 who had recovered from COVID-19. The chain is encoded by TRBV7-2 joined to TRBJ2-7; 7 central bases correspond to TRBD2. The sequencing sample was made of peripheral blood. In nucleotides, the sequence is TGTGCCAGCAGCTTAGCGCCTAGCGGTCCCTCCTACGAGCAGTACTTC. Translated, this gives CASSLAPSGPSYEQYF.